Included here is one T cell receptor beta chain sequence, with context. What it recognizes is unknown. This CDR3 has 16 amino acids. Germline V gene lookup returns CDR1 SGHRS and CDR2 YFSETQ. V lost 4 bases to trimming and J lost 6 bases; unmatched junction nucleotides: 15. This record comes from a study of cytomegalovirus exposure and HLA in healthy donors. Findings and limits, study-wide: Association of 16,951 TCR beta sequences with HLA alleles was found at 0.05 false discovery rate in a later analysis. Later genetic work tied a missense DCLRE1C variant to beta-chain V and J trimming. There were around 160 TCR beta chains listed as cytomegalovirus-associated.

PCR used 60 Vbeta primers and 13 Jbeta primers. Profiled with immunoSEQ multiplex PCR; TCRdb holds only in-frame clones, not every one. The sample has 85,000 to 130,000 clones, roughly 80% seen once. Sequencing was done on a sample of PBMCs. The sequence came from a male donor in good health and CMV-seropositive. The V gene is TRBV5-1, the J gene TRBJ2-7, with 8 bases matching TRBD2. CDR3: CASSTGDGAGGVEQYF. The CDR3 DNA is TGCGCCAGCAGCACCGGCGATGGGGCGGGGGGCGTCGAGCAGTACTTC.